These 12 T cell receptor beta chains originate from one sample sequenced in a study of tissue T cells after allogeneic stem cell transplantation. This table comes from immunoSEQ multiplex PCR, and its TCRdb copy is limited to in-frame clones, with some not included. Of thousands of clones detected, about 64% appear once; the ten largest clones hold about a fifth. Steroid-refractory graft-versus-host disease after allogeneic hematopoietic cell transplant qualified adults for prospective research-autopsy enrollment. Source: jejunal tissue, taken at autopsy. These receptors all stem from a male patient older than 55 with steroid-refractory graft-versus-host disease after an allogeneic stem cell transplant. The graft donor may have contributed some T cells.

This clone has only a few counts. The gene calls are TRBV7-2 and TRBJ1-5, with D hard to call. The CDR3 totals 13 residues. Germline assignment: CDR1 SGHTA and CDR2 FQGNSA. Trimming stripped 6 bases from V and 4 bases from J, with 10 bases between. The CDR3, as DNA: TGTGCCAGCAGTCATGAGGTAAATCAGCCCCAGCATTTT. Its translation is CASSHEVNQPQHF.

This clone has more than one count but fewer than ten. The chain is built from TRBV19 and TRBJ2-1; TRBD2 aligns across 13 bases. Trimming cost V 4 bases and J 6 bases; bases outside gene matches: 3. CDR3 size: 15 residues. Germline CDR1 and CDR2: LNHDA and SQIVND (reference sequence). The CDR3 coding sequence is TGTGCCAGTAGTAAGGGGACTAGCGGGACCAATGAGCAGTTCTTC. This encodes CASSKGTSGTNEQFF.

The count of this clone is one. V is TRBV6-6 and J is TRBJ2-3, with unresolved D. V was clipped by 3 bases and J by 2 bases, with 15 bases between them. The CDR3 covers 16 residues. The germline V gene encodes CDR1 MNHNY and CDR2 SVGAGI (reference sequence). The CDR3 nucleotides are TGTGCCAGCAGTTATAAGACTCTCGCCCACACAGATACGCAGTATTTT. It encodes CASSYKTLAHTDTQYF.

There are a few counts of this clone. V and J are TRBV7-2 and TRBJ2-5; no firm D call. Trimming took off 2 bases at V and 4 bases at J, with 5 bases between the two ends. CDR1 and CDR2 (germline): SGHTA, FQGNSA. This CDR3 region has 12 residues. CDR3 in DNA: TGTGCCAGCAGCTTATGGGGAGAGACCCAGTACTTC. Protein: CASSLWGETQYF. The full variable domain, in which reference TRBV7-2 and TRBJ2-5 provide the parts outside the CDR3, is GAGVSQSPSNKVTEKGKDVELRCDPISGHTALYWYRQSLGQGLEFLIYFQGNSAPDKSGLPSDRFSAERTGGSVSTLTIQRTQQEDSAVYLCASSLWGETQYFGPGTRLLVL.

The genes are TRBV9 and TRBJ1-5; weak D call: TRBD1 (5 bases). Trimming removed 0 bases at V and 3 bases at J, with 7 bases between. Germline V gene sequence: CDR1 SGDLS, CDR2 YYNGEE. CDR3 length: 14 amino acids. Here the CDR3 DNA reads TGTGCCAGCAGCGTAGACGGGGCCAATCAGCCCCAGCATTTT. It codes for CASSVDGANQPQHF.

This clone was detected a few times. CDR3 region: CASSPAHTTEAFF. In DNA form, the CDR3 reads TGTGCCAGCAGCCCAGCCCACACAACTGAAGCTTTCTTT. The chain links TRBV7-8 to TRBJ1-1, with D unresolved. Germline V gives CDR1 SGHVS, CDR2 FQNEAQ. Between the trimmed V and J ends, which lost 5 bases and 5 bases, there was a span of 12 bases. The CDR3 is 13 residues long.

Notes on this clone: Compared with germline, one end of the junction differs, possibly owing to a read error. The chain employs TRBV7-7 and TRBJ2-4; 10 nucleotides match TRBD1. This CDR3 comprises 13 residues. Germline V gene lookup returns CDR1 SSHAT and CDR2 FNYEAQ (reference sequence). The CDR3 DNA is TGTGCTAGCAGCTTAGGGACAGGGGACATTCAGTACTTC. Residues: CASSLGTGDIQYF.

This clone was observed a few times. The chain employs TRBV7-2 and TRBJ1-6, with a weak D call TRBD1 (5 bases). Germline CDR1 reads SGHTA; CDR2 reads FQGNSA. V dropped 5 bases and J dropped 7 bases, with 12 bases sitting between them. CDR3 size: 14 residues. The CDR3 DNA follows: TGTGCCAGCAGCGGGGGACTATACAATTCACCCCTCCACTTT. Its translation is CASSGGLYNSPLHF.

CDR3 residues: CASGGIEAFF. For the CDR3, the DNA is TGTGCCAGTGGGGGAATTGAAGCTTTCTTT. The V call is TRBV19, the J call TRBJ1-1; perhaps TRBD1 as D (5 bases). Germline CDR1 is LNHDA and CDR2 is SQIVND (reference sequence). The CDR3 is 10 residues long. V was clipped by 8 bases and J by 7 bases, with 8 bases between them.

The rearrangement uses TRBV11-2 and TRBJ2-5; 9 nucleotides align to TRBD2. V lost 1 base and J lost 4; bases outside the gene matches: 10. Looked up from germline, CDR1 is SGHAT and CDR2 is FQNNGV. CDR3 length: 17 amino acids. CDR3 bases: TGTGCCAGCAGCTTAGGGGCTGGCGGGGGGGCCTTAGAGACCCAGTACTTC. Its translation: CASSLGAGGGALETQYF.

J is TRBJ2-5 and V is TRBV7-9; D perhaps matches TRBD1 (5 bases). The CDR3 length is 15 residues. The germline gives CDR1 SEHNR, CDR2 FQNEAQ (reference sequence). Trimming took 5 bases from V and 6 from J, leaving 19 bases between them. Here the CDR3 DNA reads TGTGCCAGCAGCCCGGACCCAGGGTCCGTGAAGACCCAGTACTTC. Amino acid sequence: CASSPDPGSVKTQYF.

The chain links TRBV7-2 to TRBJ1-1; D unclear. V was cut by 3 bases and J by 5 bases, with 13 bases left in between. Germline-derived CDR1 and CDR2 are SGHTA and FQGNSA. The CDR3 is 14 amino acids. The chain's CDR3 is CASSLEQLSTEAFF. CDR3 in DNA: TGTGCCAGCAGCTTGGAGCAACTCAGTACTGAAGCTTTCTTT.